Detailed here is one T cell receptor (beta chain). This clone was seen more than once but under ten times. Its antigen specificity is not known. The record has no base qualities; no much larger clone is one base away. In light of the paper, this sample's time point label describes: cells obtained before transplantation from donor or recipient. CD3+CD4+ and CD3+CD8+ populations were FACS-sorted from unstimulated pre-transplant donor and recipient cells taken from spleen or lymph nodes. According to the germline V gene, CDR1 reads SGHTA and CDR2 reads FQGNSA. At the junction V is shortened by 6 bases and J by 1 base, with 9 bases in between. Measured from the cysteine to the phenylalanine, the CDR3 is 14 residues long. The entry retains the CDR3 DNA only, 42 bases that are in frame from base 1. These data come from a study of graft-versus-host responses after intestinal transplantation (TCRdb year 2021). Turning to the overall study: The transplants that recipients received were multivisceral, liver-intestinal, or isolated intestinal. Anti-thymocyte globulin induction was given to all recipients, followed by maintenance tacrolimus and steroids for about 3 years. Bulk TCR-beta CDR3 sequencing was used to track graft-versus-host and host-versus-graft alloreactive T cell clones in the graft, circulation and bone marrow after intestinal transplantation. To identify alloreactive clones, pre-transplant mixed lymphocyte reaction products were sequenced and compared with unstimulated pre-transplant donor and recipient T cells. The cohort enrolled 24 intestinal transplant recipients including one retransplant, and 3 patients lacking pretransplant specimens were excluded. Donor T cell macrochimerism was defined as a peak of at least 4% donor T cells among recipient peripheral blood mononuclear cells. Instead of going to the commercial service, samples from a few later patients were sequenced in-house on an Illumina MiSeq and processed with MiXCR.

Study-wide conclusions, independent of this receptor: GvH clones were detected in recipient bone marrow, and some appeared earlier in ileal mucosa or blood, consistent with an intestinal mucosal origin. Early after transplant, peak levels of circulating GvH clones were found to be associated with declines in HvG clones. In the allografts of patients with donor T cell macrochimerism, GvH to HvG T cell clonal ratios were high. The conclusions were limited by the relatively low number and heterogeneity of the intestinal transplant patients.

Library preparation employed the immunoSEQ multiplex PCR assay. For most patients, genomic DNA was isolated with the Qiagen DNeasy Blood and Tissue Kit and shipped frozen to Adaptive Biotechnologies for TCR sequencing. For most patients, genomic DNA was subjected to high-throughput TCR-beta CDR3 sequencing by Adaptive Biotechnologies. Processing in the source paper ran as follows. TCR sequencing data for roughly 20 patients were retrieved from Adaptive's ImmunoSEQ software; a few other patients were processed with MiXCR and VDJtools. To correct CD4 versus CD8 sorting errors, sequences present in both subsets at a frequency ratio below 5:1 were removed. CDR3 nucleotide sequences shared between donor and recipient were removed because their origin could not be assigned. At least 2-fold expansion over unstimulated cells and a minimum CFSE-low frequency of 0.002% (template counts) or 0.001% (read counts) were required for clones to be classified as alloreactive. Clones were considered mappable if detected in sequenced pre-transplant spleen, lymph node, or MLR CFSE-low populations of the donor or recipient. Cumulative frequency of alloreactive clones was calculated as a percentage of all sequences weighted by copy number. TCRdb retrieved this table from immuneACCESS and kept in-frame rearrangements only. Not all clones are present; in checked studies, unresolved V genes account for under half, and no reason is known for the remainder. V and J calls plus clone size are reproduced from that table; the DNA served to infer D and trimming. This sample holds more than 80,000 clones; 88% were observed only once. The ten largest clonotypes hold roughly 0.3% of the sample.

The rearrangement combines TRBV7-2 with TRBJ2-2; the D region possibly corresponds to TRBD1 (5 bases align). This receptor was identified in a human donor who was the organ donor for an intestinal transplant. This material consisted of unstimulated CD4+ T cells sorted from spleen or lymph node cells, taken before transplant. CDR3 protein: CASRRQMNTGELFF. The bases are TGTGCCAGCAGGCGACAGATGAACACCGGGGAGCTGTTTTTT. When the CDR3 is completed using the reference TRBV7-2 and TRBJ2-2 genes on either side, the full variable domain is GAGVSQSPSNKVTEKGKDVELRCDPISGHTALYWYRQSLGQGLEFLIYFQGNSAPDKSGLPSDRFSAERTGGSVSTLTIQRTQQEDSAVYLCASRRQMNTGELFFGEGSRLTVL.